Included here is one T cell receptor (beta chain) sequence, with context. The antigen remains unidentified. This specimen comes from a study of long-term antiretroviral therapy in people with HIV. Broader study findings: Clones expanded before ART dominated the repertoire at all time points. Spans of CDR3 length were tighter for HIV repertoires than for controls.

Each sample contained 1-10 million cryopreserved PBMC, thawed before DNA extraction. The immunoSEQ assay was v3.0, run at survey level. The assay was immunoSEQ multiplex PCR, and TCRdb's table has in-frame clones only and misses some. This sample carries 20,000 to 25,000 clones, roughly 88% of them seen once, and the ten largest clones take around 9%. Germline CDR1 MDHEN, CDR2 SYDVKM. The CDR3 consists of 16 residues. The germline V and J ends were trimmed by 0 bases and 6 bases, with 15 bases remaining between them. This clonotype was sampled from a woman aged 40 to 50 with HIV. The sample was unsorted PBMCs, taken 1.2 years after starting antiretroviral therapy. The V call is TRBV28, the J call TRBJ1-3; a weak D match, TRBD1 (6 bases). CDR3 amino acids: CASSLWGAGGPNTIYF. The DNA of the CDR3 is TGTGCCAGCAGTTTATGGGGGGCCGGAGGGCCAAACACCATATATTTT.